This TCR beta chain was retrieved from a study of blood T cell repertoires in COVID-19. Overall study context: Sample material is recorded as cDNA or gDNA derived from T cells, B-cell-depleted T cells, or PBMCs.

This CDR3 has 16 residues. Per the germline V gene, CDR1 is MDHEN and CDR2 is SYDVKM. Between the trimmed V and J ends, which lost 4 bases and 3 bases, there was a span of 15 bases. Authors' data handling: The authors estimated nucleated cell counts from reference gene primer amplification. Generated by immunoSEQ multiplex PCR, the TCRdb table keeps only in-frame clones and is missing some. The DNA gave D and trimming, while V, J and clone size come from that table. Here the sample spans tens of thousands of clones, approximately 87% being singletons. Source material: peripheral blood. The genes are TRBV28 and TRBJ1-4, with D possibly being TRBD1 (6 bases). This TCR was recovered from a man in his fifties with active COVID-19. CDR3 sequence reads: CASSSPQGSANEKLFF. CDR3 DNA sequence: TGTGCCAGCAGTTCCCCACAGGGCTCAGCTAATGAAAAACTGTTTTTT.